This T cell receptor (beta chain) was recorded in a study of beta chain features in type 1 diabetes. Study-level points and caveats: Patients with type 1 diabetes carried fewer insertions and had more deletions at their VDJ junctions.

In this sample, this clone turned up a few times. No antigen is known for it. Expressed TCRB transcripts were sequenced because the isolated RNA had all been reverse transcribed beforehand. Profiling relied on immunoSEQ multiplex PCR, and the TCRdb table lists in-frame clones only, not all of them. The data contain 10,000 to 15,000 clones, about half of them singletons. V dropped 1 base and J dropped 7 bases, with 13 bases sitting between them. The CDR3 totals 15 residues. Germline V lookup: CDR1 SGHTA, CDR2 FQGNSA. A heparinised blood draw that averaged about 110 mL was obtained once from each donor. This chain links TRBV7-2 with TRBJ1-4, with D possibly TRBD1 on 5 matching bases. The source material was stem cell memory CD4+ T cells from blood. The clonotype was recovered from a man aged 18 to 35 in good health. CDR3 amino acids: CASSLDGARGEKLFF. DNA for the CDR3: TGTGCCAGCAGCTTAGATGGGGCGCGGGGTGAAAAACTGTTTTTT. Full variable domain (outside the CDR3, taken from reference TRBV7-2 and TRBJ1-4): GAGVSQSPSNKVTEKGKDVELRCDPISGHTALYWYRQSLGQGLEFLIYFQGNSAPDKSGLPSDRFSAERTGGSVSTLTIQRTQQEDSAVYLCASSLDGARGEKLFFGSGTQLSVL.